This is a list of T cell receptor beta chains from one sample in a study of blood T cell repertoires in COVID-19. Libraries were prepared by immunoSEQ multiplex PCR; TCRdb keeps only in-frame clonotypes and omits some of them. Of hundreds of thousands of clones detected, over 75% appear once; the ten largest clones hold approximately 9%. Material: PBMCs or T cells enriched from blood (not recorded which). These receptors were obtained from a woman aged 50 to 60 with acute COVID-19. CDR3s include the opening cysteine and the closing phenylalanine or tryptophan. A D gene is named only where the DNA matches it firmly. Expanded clones get a size class; other rows say once, few or many, or leave the size out.

D: -
size: -
V: TRBV6-2/TRBV6-3
length: 15
J: TRBJ2-4
CDR3: CASSYEGPSWDIQYF
DNA: TGTGCCAGCAGTTACGAGGGTCCCTCATGGGACATTCAGTACTTC

D: -
size: -
V: TRBV21-1
length: 16
J: TRBJ1-4
CDR3: CASSKGLQGANEKLFF
DNA: TGTGCCAGCAGCAAAGGCCTACAGGGGGCGAATGAAAAACTGTTTTTT

D: -
size: -
V: TRBV7-9
length: 14
J: TRBJ2-5
CDR3: CASSPSGSQETQYF
DNA: TGTGCCAGCAGCCCGTCAGGTTCCCAAGAGACCCAGTACTTC

D: -
size: -
V: TRBV7-2
length: 15
J: TRBJ1-2
CDR3: CASSPNIGRGYGYTF
DNA: TGTGCCAGCAGCCCCAATATCGGGAGAGGGTATGGCTACACCTTC

D: -
size: -
V: TRBV3-1/TRBV3-2
length: 12
J: TRBJ2-5
CDR3: CASSQAKETQYF
DNA: TGTGCCAGCAGCCAGGCCAAAGAGACCCAGTACTTC

D: -
size: -
V: TRBV10-1
length: 13
J: TRBJ2-7
CDR3: CASSDAVSYEQYF
DNA: TGCGCCAGCAGTGATGCAGTGTCCTACGAGCAGTACTTC

D: -
size: -
V: TRBV5-1
length: 15
J: TRBJ1-3
CDR3: CASSLGQSSGNTIYF
DNA: TGCGCCAGCAGCTTGGGACAGTCCTCTGGAAACACCATATATTTT

D: -
size: -
V: TRBV18
length: 17
J: TRBJ1-2
CDR3: CASSSMSGGMTNYGYTF
DNA: TGTGCCAGCTCTTCCATGAGCGGAGGGATGACTAACTATGGCTACACCTTC

D: -
size: -
V: TRBV6-5
length: 14
J: TRBJ2-1
CDR3: CASGAGASYNEQFF
DNA: TGTGCCAGCGGGGCGGGGGCCTCCTACAATGAGCAGTTCTTC

D: -
size: -
V: TRBV5-1
length: 13
J: TRBJ1-6
CDR3: CASKVREESPLHF
DNA: TGCGCCAGCAAGGTCCGGGAAGAATCACCCCTCCACTTT

D: -
size: -
V: TRBV12-5
length: 12
J: TRBJ1-1
CDR3: CASRLRETEAFF
DNA: TGTGCTAGTAGGCTGAGGGAGACTGAAGCTTTCTTT

D: -
size: -
V: TRBV30
length: 16
J: TRBJ2-6
CDR3: CAWKGVVSSGANVLTF
DNA: TGTGCCTGGAAAGGGGTAGTATCCTCTGGGGCCAACGTCCTGACTTTC

D: -
size: -
V: TRBV28
length: 15
J: TRBJ1-5
CDR3: CASSEGAVSNQPQHF
DNA: TGTGCCAGCAGTGAAGGGGCAGTTAGCAATCAGCCCCAGCATTTT

D: -
size: -
V: TRBV7-9
length: 12
J: TRBJ2-7
CDR3: CASSLLANEQYF
DNA: TGTGCCAGCAGCTTACTAGCGAACGAGCAGTACTTC

D: TRBD1
size: -
V: TRBV5-8
length: 11
J: TRBJ1-5
CDR3: CASSKGQTQHF
DNA: TGTGCCAGCAGCAAGGGACAGACCCAGCATTTT

D: -
size: -
V: TRBV7-9
length: 14
J: TRBJ1-2
CDR3: CASSLGQANYGYTF
DNA: TGTGCCAGCAGCTTAGGCCAGGCCAACTATGGCTACACCTTC

D: -
size: -
V: TRBV3-1/TRBV3-2
length: 12
J: TRBJ1-2
CDR3: CASSHVYEGYTF
DNA: TGTGCCAGCAGCCATGTCTACGAGGGCTACACCTTC

D: -
size: -
V: TRBV2
length: 14
J: TRBJ1-1
CDR3: CASSEASADTEAFF
DNA: TGTGCCAGCAGTGAAGCATCAGCGGACACTGAAGCTTTCTTT

D: -
size: once
V: TRBV3-1/TRBV3-2
length: 15
J: TRBJ1-3
CDR3: CASSQSERTGNTIYF
DNA: TGTGCCAGCAGCCAATCCGAGAGGACTGGAAACACCATATATTTT

D: TRBD1
size: -
V: TRBV19
length: 16
J: TRBJ1-5
CDR3: CASSTWTGSGNQPQHF
DNA: TGTGCCAGTAGTACCTGGACAGGGAGCGGCAATCAGCCCCAGCATTTT

D: TRBD1
size: -
V: TRBV4-3
length: 15
J: TRBJ1-6
CDR3: CASSPGQAIVSPLHF
DNA: TGCGCCAGCAGCCCCGGACAGGCTATAGTTTCACCCCTCCACTTT

D: TRBD1
size: -
V: TRBV30
length: 16
J: TRBJ1-2
CDR3: CAWMRDGGRQGLGYTF
DNA: TGTGCCTGGATGCGGGACGGGGGGAGACAGGGGCTTGGCTACACCTTC

D: TRBD1
size: -
V: TRBV5-1
length: 17
J: TRBJ2-1
CDR3: CASSKGTGGVSYNEQFF
DNA: TGCGCCAGCAGCAAAGGGACAGGGGGCGTTTCCTACAATGAGCAGTTCTTC

D: -
size: -
V: TRBV6-5
length: 14
J: TRBJ1-5
CDR3: CASRAGHSNQPQHF
DNA: TGTGCCAGCAGGGCAGGACATAGCAATCAGCCCCAGCATTTT

D: TRBD1
size: -
V: TRBV6-2/TRBV6-3
length: 16
J: TRBJ1-2
CDR3: CASSYHMGQGPNGYTF
DNA: TGTGCCAGCAGTTACCATATGGGACAGGGACCCAATGGCTACACCTTC

D: TRBD2
size: -
V: TRBV30
length: 15
J: TRBJ2-3
CDR3: CAWSNGGAGGDTQYF
DNA: TGTGCCTGGAGCAACGGGGGGGCGGGTGGAGATACGCAGTATTTT

D: TRBD1
size: -
V: TRBV6-1
length: 16
J: TRBJ2-5
CDR3: CASSEQHRGPKETQYF
DNA: TGTGCCAGCAGTGAACAACACAGGGGCCCAAAAGAGACCCAGTACTTC

D: -
size: once
V: TRBV3-1/TRBV3-2
length: 14
J: TRBJ1-2
CDR3: CASSQAGSNYGYTF
DNA: TGTGCCAGCAGCCAAGCTGGCAGTAACTATGGCTACACCTTC

D: -
size: -
V: TRBV25-1
length: 13
J: TRBJ1-4
CDR3: CASSENYNEKLFF
DNA: TGTGCCAGCAGTGAAAACTACAACGAAAAACTGTTTTTT

D: -
size: -
V: TRBV15
length: 15
J: TRBJ1-4
CDR3: CATSRDGGQNEKLFF
DNA: TGTGCCACCAGCAGAGATGGGGGCCAGAATGAAAAACTGTTTTTT

D: -
size: -
V: TRBV6-1
length: 14
J: TRBJ2-7
CDR3: CASSEWSGAYEQYF
DNA: TGTGCCAGCAGTGAATGGTCCGGGGCCTACGAGCAGTACTTC

D: -
size: -
V: TRBV9
length: 17
J: TRBJ1-2
CDR3: CASSVGGAGKNLVGYTF
DNA: TGTGCCAGCAGCGTAGGGGGTGCAGGGAAAAACTTGGTTGGCTACACCTTC

D: TRBD1
size: -
V: TRBV19
length: 16
J: TRBJ2-1
CDR3: CASSRLSTGGRAEQFF
DNA: TGTGCCAGTAGCCGTCTTTCTACAGGGGGCAGGGCGGAGCAGTTCTTC

D: TRBD2
size: -
V: TRBV7-2
length: 15
J: TRBJ2-2
CDR3: CASRLAGANTGELFF
DNA: TGTGCCAGCAGGCTAGCGGGGGCAAACACCGGGGAGCTGTTTTTT

D: -
size: -
V: TRBV5-1
length: 14
J: TRBJ2-6
CDR3: CASSLGAGFDVLTF
DNA: TGCGCCAGCAGCTTGGGCGCAGGTTTCGACGTCCTGACTTTC

D: TRBD1
size: -
V: TRBV7-9
length: 16
J: TRBJ1-5
CDR3: CASTPGQGDSNQPQHF
DNA: TGTGCCAGCACGCCCGGACAGGGCGATAGCAATCAGCCCCAGCATTTT

D: -
size: -
V: TRBV29-1
length: 13
J: TRBJ1-2
CDR3: CSAHRAANYGYTF
DNA: TGCAGCGCTCACAGGGCTGCTAACTATGGCTACACCTTC